This T cell receptor (beta chain) derives from a study of cytotoxic CD8 clonotypes in ibrutinib-treated CLL (dated by TCRdb to the early 2020s). About the study as a whole: In this cohort, approximately 15 patients were treatment-naive and 11 to 12 were relapsed/refractory, while roughly 18 had unmutated IGHV. The response samples were drawn at a median of 12 months into treatment, with a range of about 6 to 40 months. Cryopreserved peripheral blood mononuclear cells were collected before treatment, at response, and at either disease progression or sustained remission. Partial responses were observed in roughly 24 patients and complete responses in 2; after a median follow-up of around 68 months, remission was maintained in about 15 patients and progression was observed in approximately 12. An average of around 260,000 productive templates and 80,000 to 100,000 productive rearrangements was obtained per sample. All remission and progressive disease samples were collected while patients were still receiving ibrutinib. Longitudinal samples were available for about 30% of the roughly 90 trial participants. Overall study results and their limits: Clonality rose at ibrutinib response, remained stable during sustained remission, and dropped back toward baseline at progression. Sampling times were not matched between patients in sustained remission and patients whose disease was progressing, and lymph node repertoires were not examined. Public clonotypes were rare and either shrank or stayed stable during treatment, and the rise in clonality at ibrutinib response reflected expansion of private clonotypes. Baseline clonality exceeded that of age-matched healthy donors and correlated strongly with circulating CD8+ T-cell counts.

CDR1 and CDR2 are drawn from the germline V gene: SGHRS, YFSETQ. Germline trimming amounts to 5 bases on V and 7 bases on J, with 15 as the count of junction bases outside the gene matches. Counted from cysteine to phenylalanine, this CDR3 has 15 amino acids. Only CDR3 DNA is held: 45 bases, read in frame from base 1. Interpreted using the paper, the time point label stands for: progressive disease on ibrutinib. For TCR beta library preparation, about 2 micrograms of genomic DNA were extracted from the cryopreserved PBMCs. High-throughput TCR beta sequencing was performed on longitudinal blood samples from CLL patients receiving ibrutinib monotherapy. The patients took part in an open-label, single-center phase 2 trial of ibrutinib monotherapy. Concerning this clone itself: The target of this receptor is not known. No clone much larger than this one lies a single base away; base qualities are absent.

On a MiSeq, deep resolution sequencing aimed for a depth between 1 in 1 million and 1 in 200,000 T cells, with each clonotype covered 10x on average. The immunoSEQ hsTCRB Kit was used to generate TCR beta libraries. The source study handled its data this way. The data were analyzed with ImmunoSEQ Analyzer and ImmunoSEQ Data Assistant, and V, D and J gene assignments followed IMGT definitions. Clonality, which ranges from 0 to 1, was calculated as one minus the normalized Shannon entropy of productive rearrangement frequencies. Only overrepresented clonotypes making up at least 0.05% of each patient's repertoire were included in the public clonotype analysis. Some 13 age-matched healthy donor repertoires from immuneACCESS served as clonality controls. The table comes from immuneACCESS by way of TCRdb, which keeps in-frame sequences with V and J called. Part of the clones is missing from these tables; in studies checked, under half for an unresolved V gene and the rest for unknown reasons. V and J calls and clone size are given by that table; D and trimming were obtained from the DNA. Counted in this sample were about 270,000 clones; less than 85% of them appeared once. The leading ten clones occupy about 5% of the sample.

The clonotype originates from a human donor with chronic lymphocytic leukemia. The input for sequencing was PBMCs, taken at disease progression, from a patient treated with ibrutinib. The rearranged segments are TRBV5-1 and TRBJ2-7, and TRBD1 aligns with 7 junction nucleotides. The nucleotide sequence is given as TGCGCCAGCAGATCTCAGCCGGGACAGTTCCTTGAGCAGTACTTC. Translated, this gives CASRSQPGQFLEQYF.